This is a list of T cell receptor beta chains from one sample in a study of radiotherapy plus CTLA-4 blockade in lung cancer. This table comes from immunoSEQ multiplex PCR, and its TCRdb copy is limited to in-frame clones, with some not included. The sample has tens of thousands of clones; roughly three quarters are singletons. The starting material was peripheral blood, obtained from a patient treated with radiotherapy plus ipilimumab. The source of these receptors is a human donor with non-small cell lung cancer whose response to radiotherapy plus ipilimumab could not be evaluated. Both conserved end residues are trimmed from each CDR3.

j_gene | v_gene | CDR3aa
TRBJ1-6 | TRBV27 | ASSPTGTHSPLH
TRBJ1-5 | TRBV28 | ASSLEDRRRFNQPQH
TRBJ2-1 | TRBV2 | ASRILAGGPSEQF
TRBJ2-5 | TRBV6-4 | ASSDSYRVETQY
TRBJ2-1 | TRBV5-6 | ASSSRTSGRREEQF
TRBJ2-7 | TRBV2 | ASIRGTGSYEQY
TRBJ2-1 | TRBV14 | ASSQEGRGSYNEQF
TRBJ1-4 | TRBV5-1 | ASTRDSSNEKLF
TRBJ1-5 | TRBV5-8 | ASSLQGGNNQPQH
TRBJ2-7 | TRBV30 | AWSPAGVIIKSYEQY
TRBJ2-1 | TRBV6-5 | ASSWYLGAFHNEQF
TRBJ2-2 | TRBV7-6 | ASSIYTGELF
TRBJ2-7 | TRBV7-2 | ASSLISGPSYEQY
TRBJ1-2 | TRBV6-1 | ASSQRQGARYGYT
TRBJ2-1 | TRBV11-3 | ASSFDTGNEQF
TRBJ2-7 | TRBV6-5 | ASSYDRDYEQY
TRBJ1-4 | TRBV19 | ASSFDRVNGEKLF
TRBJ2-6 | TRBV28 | ASSPPGAGANVLT
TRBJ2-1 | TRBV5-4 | ASSSSTSSYNEQF
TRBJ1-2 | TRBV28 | ASSTHGENYGYT
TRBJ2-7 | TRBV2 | ASSQEGEQY
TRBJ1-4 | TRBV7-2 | ASRQGRATPGKLF
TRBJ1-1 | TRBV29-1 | SVERGNTEAF
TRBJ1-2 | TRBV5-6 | ASSLWVTEYGYT
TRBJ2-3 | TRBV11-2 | ASSLAGTNTDTQY
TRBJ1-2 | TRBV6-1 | ASSRDSVYGYT
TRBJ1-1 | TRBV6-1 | ASSTGTGVRTEAF
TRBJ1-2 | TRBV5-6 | ASSPLRTNYGYT
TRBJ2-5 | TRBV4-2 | ASSQAPRGAQY
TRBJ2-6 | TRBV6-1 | ASTTGFSGANVLT
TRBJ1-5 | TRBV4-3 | ASSQEGGEAQH
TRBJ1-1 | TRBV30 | ARTGGALDTEAF
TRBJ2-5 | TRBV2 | ASSEQSGSETQY
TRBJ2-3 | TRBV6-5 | ASSYHRDTLTDTQY
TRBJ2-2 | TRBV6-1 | ASMRDTGELF
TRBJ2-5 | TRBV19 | ASTGQGAWETQY
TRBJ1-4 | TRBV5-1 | ASSYSPNEKLF
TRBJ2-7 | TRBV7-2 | ASSFGRDWYEQY
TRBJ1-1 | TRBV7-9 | ASSREVSRNTEAF
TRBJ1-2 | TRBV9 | ASSLDGTGFYGYT
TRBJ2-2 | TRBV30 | AWRFAGYTGELF
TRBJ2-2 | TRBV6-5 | ASSYEAGANTGELF
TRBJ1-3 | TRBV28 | ASEGAADTIY
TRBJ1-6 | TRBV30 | ASRTGSSYNSPLH
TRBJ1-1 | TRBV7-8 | ASSLRLGSEAF
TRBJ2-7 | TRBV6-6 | ASSSYTDEQY
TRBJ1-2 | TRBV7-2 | ASSSGSAGPYGYT
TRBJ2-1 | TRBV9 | ASSFRDFPYNEQF
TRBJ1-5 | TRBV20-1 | SATTLGTQH
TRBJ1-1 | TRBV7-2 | ASSGQGNTEAF
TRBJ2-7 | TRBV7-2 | ASSLVAGAYEQY
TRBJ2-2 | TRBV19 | ASSTLWTGRTGELF
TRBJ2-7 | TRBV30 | AWSPTDRGRREQY
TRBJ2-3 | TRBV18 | ASSPRPGPDTQY
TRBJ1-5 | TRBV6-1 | ASSAGGGQPQH
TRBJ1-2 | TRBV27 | ASSLEGYEGYT
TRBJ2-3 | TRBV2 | ASSVSGLATDTQY
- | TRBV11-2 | ASSPDSASYEQY
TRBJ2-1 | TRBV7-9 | ASSLETGGAWNEQF